The present T cell receptor beta chain was sequenced within a study of blood T cell repertoires in COVID-19. Repertoires were generated with immunoSEQ multiplex PCR, while TCRdb's copy carries only in-frame clones and drops some. The table has about 210,000 clones, roughly 85% seen once; the top ten hold under 20%. V lost 4 bases to trimming and J lost 5 bases, with 11 bases between them. The length of the CDR3 is 13 residues. Germline lookup yields CDR1 MNHEY and CDR2 SMNVEV (reference sequence). The chain links TRBV27 to TRBJ2-5; D is possibly TRBD1 (5 bases). Sample: PBMCs or T cells enriched from blood (not recorded which). This receptor was identified in a man aged 35 to 55 who had recovered from COVID-19. This chain's CDR3 is CASSSPGFETQYF. The CDR3 DNA reads as TGTGCCAGCAGTTCCCCAGGGTTTGAGACCCAGTACTTC.